Sequencing of this T cell receptor beta chain was carried out in a study of shared clonotypes between healthy human individuals. In the study overall: Three plates each covered CD4 naive and memory; CD8 naive two, CD8 memory one. Study-wide findings and caveats: What naive subsets generally showed was a larger estimated richness than memory subsets showed.

There are 16 residues in the CDR3. Germline assignment: CDR1 SGDLS and CDR2 YYNGEE. V was pared by 2 bases and J by 7 bases, with 19 bases between. Study processing details: Sequence data from immunoSEQ were junction-only and lacked quality scores; consequently, filtering differed. TCRdb's table, derived via immunoSEQ multiplex PCR, lists solely in-frame clones and lacks some. V, J and clone size are those of that table, while D and trimming were read from the DNA. Of about 2.1 million clones listed, 93% were seen once; the top ten hold less than 2%. This clone was seen a single time. The target antigen is unknown. Naive CD8 isolation took CD45RO-negative cells positively selected for CCR7 and excluded terminally differentiated effector memory CD45RA+ cells.

The sequence was obtained from a man between 18 and 29 years old in good health. Some clones in this sample may be carry-over from other donors' samples. The gene calls are TRBV9 and TRBJ2-1; D is undetermined. The sequencing input was naive CD8+ T cells from PBMCs. The DNA for the CDR3 is TGTGCCAGCAGCGTCGGCCCGCTAGGCCAAGAGAATGAGCAGTTCTTC. This codes for CASSVGPLGQENEQFF.